The 29 T cell receptor beta chains reported below all come from one sample, sequenced in a study of blood T cell repertoires in COVID-19. Here immunoSEQ multiplex PCR was the method, and the copy in TCRdb shows in-frame clones only, minus some. Among 360,000 or so clones listed, around nine tenths were seen once. The specimen sequenced was PBMCs or T cells enriched from blood (not recorded which). The receptors stem from a woman aged 30 to 39 who had been exposed to COVID-19.

This clone has only a few counts. The CDR3 DNA is TGTGCCAGCAGCTTAGTGGACAGGAAAGCCTTCTTTAACTATGGCTACACCTTC. Amino acids: CASSLVDRKAFFNYGYTF. The chain couples TRBV7-9 to TRBJ1-2, with 7 bases identical to TRBD1. Germline CDR1 reads SEHNR; CDR2 reads FQNEAQ (reference sequence). The CDR3 length is 18 residues. V lost 1 base and J lost 1; bases outside the gene matches: 12.

The gene calls are TRBV3-1 (or the pseudogene TRBV3-2) and TRBJ2-7; 11 bases are a match to TRBD1. Germline V gene sequence: CDR1 LGHDT, CDR2 YNNKEL (reference sequence). The CDR3 length is 15 residues. The trim removed 3 bases at V and 6 bases at J, leaving 7 bases unmatched. DNA for the CDR3: TGTGCCAGCAGCCAGATGGGACAGGGGGTCGGCGAGCAGTACTTC. Translating it yields CASSQMGQGVGEQYF.

This chain uses TRBV7-3 with TRBJ2-2; a weak D match, TRBD1 (5 bases). CDR1 is SGHTA and CDR2 is FQGTGA in the germline V gene. Trimming took off 5 bases at V and 4 bases at J, with 11 bases between the two ends. This CDR3 has 14 residues. CDR3 protein: CASSRDSFTGELFF. CDR3 DNA sequence: TGTGCCAGCAGCCGCGACAGTTTCACCGGGGAGCTGTTTTTT.

The chain couples TRBV2 to TRBJ1-5; unclear D gene. Germline V gene sequence: CDR1 SNHLY, CDR2 FYNNEI. This CDR3 spans 14 amino acids. Between the trimmed V and J ends, which lost 3 bases and 3 bases, there was a span of 9 bases. CDR3 protein: CASSDGVVNQPQHF. In DNA form, the CDR3 reads TGTGCCAGCAGTGACGGGGTGGTCAATCAGCCCCAGCATTTT.

V and J are TRBV6-5 and TRBJ2-7, with no clear D. V lost 0 bases to trimming and J lost 3 bases, with 12 bases between them. Germline V gives CDR1 MNHEY, CDR2 SVGAGI. There are 15 residues in the CDR3. Here the CDR3 DNA reads TGTGCCAGCAGTTACTCGAGGCAGAGCCACTACGAGCAGTACTTC. It yields the protein CASSYSRQSHYEQYF.

The V call is TRBV2, the J call TRBJ2-3; 13 positions match TRBD2. CDR3 size: 15 residues. V gave up 11 bases and J gave up 3 bases; unmatched junction bases: 8. Germline loops: CDR1 SNHLY, CDR2 FYNNEI. The CDR3 here is CAGGTSGKRTDTQYF. CDR3 DNA: TGTGCCGGAGGGACTAGCGGGAAAAGGACAGATACGCAGTATTTT.

The table lists this clone with a few counts. The chain uses TRBV3-1 (or the pseudogene TRBV3-2) and TRBJ1-4, with D possibly being TRBD1 (6 bases). This CDR3 comprises 14 residues. Trimming left V 0 bases short and J 11 bases short, with 13 bases between. The germline gives CDR1 LGHDT, CDR2 YNNKEL (reference sequence). The CDR3 loop is CASSQDIGGEKLFF. The DNA for the CDR3 is TGTGCCAGCAGCCAAGATATTGGGGGCGAGAAACTGTTTTTT.

This sequence joins TRBV5-1 and TRBJ2-2; 9 nucleotides agree with TRBD2. In germline, CDR1 is SGHRS, CDR2 YFSETQ. The CDR3 runs 16 residues. The V and J ends lost 4 bases and 1 base, in that order; junction bases with no gene match: 5. CDR3 residues: CASSMTSGQNTGELFF. CDR3 nucleotide sequence: TGCGCCAGCAGCATGACTAGCGGACAGAACACCGGGGAGCTGTTTTTT.

The chain links TRBV6-4 to TRBJ2-1, with D maybe TRBD2 (5 bases). Trimming left V 5 bases short and J 7 bases short, with 9 bases between. There are 12 residues in the CDR3. CDR1 is MRHNA, CDR2 SNTAGT, per germline. CDR3: CASSFEGNEQFF. The CDR3 region has the DNA TGTGCCAGCAGTTTTGAGGGAAATGAGCAGTTCTTC.

V and J are TRBV19 and TRBJ1-1; tentative D call: TRBD1 (5 bases). Germline CDR1 is LNHDA and CDR2 is SQIVND (reference sequence). The CDR3 covers 16 residues. V was shortened by 1 base and J by 0 bases, with 12 bases between the two germline ends. The CDR3 nucleotides read TGTGCCAGTAGTATAGTAAAGGGGCTGATGAACACTGAAGCTTTCTTT. It encodes CASSIVKGLMNTEAFF.

The rearrangement links TRBV6-5 to TRBJ1-5, with D perhaps matching TRBD1 (6 bases). Germline assignment: CDR1 MNHEY and CDR2 SVGAGI. The CDR3 extends over 15 amino acids. Trimming took 7 bases from V and 3 from J, leaving 16 bases between them. The chain's CDR3 is CASNRVDSYNQPQHF. Here the CDR3 DNA reads TGTGCCAGCAACCGGGTGGACAGCTACAATCAGCCCCAGCATTTT.

The V gene is TRBV18, the J gene TRBJ1-1; possibly TRBD1 for D (6 bases). The CDR3 runs to 16 residues. V lost 4 bases and J lost 0, with 15 bases in between. CDR1 and CDR2 (germline): KGHSH, LQKENI. CDR3 amino acids: CASSQGEPRLNTEAFF. In DNA, the CDR3 is TGTGCCAGCTCACAGGGGGAGCCGCGCCTGAACACTGAAGCTTTCTTT.

The CDR3 DNA follows: TGTGCCAGTAGCAGGCCCCCTATTTACAATCAGCCCCAGCATTTT. This encodes CASSRPPIYNQPQHF. The gene calls are TRBV19 and TRBJ1-5; D not resolved. The V end lost 6 bases, the J end lost 3 bases, and 15 bases lay between the germline ends. CDR1 LNHDA and CDR2 SQIVND come from the germline V gene (reference sequence). The CDR3 contains 15 residues.

The J gene is TRBJ1-1, the V gene TRBV30, with 11 bases matching TRBD1. Germline-derived CDR1 and CDR2 are GTSNPN and SVGIG (reference sequence). The V gene end was trimmed by 5 bases and the J gene end by 4 bases; junction bases not matched to a gene: 9. CDR3 length: 15 amino acids. CDR3 amino acids: CAWFRTGGSGTEAFF. CDR3 DNA sequence: TGTGCCTGGTTCCGGACAGGGGGCTCGGGCACTGAAGCTTTCTTT.

This clone was picked up a small number of times. This chain connects TRBV28 to TRBJ1-5, with unresolved D. The CDR3 runs 14 residues. V was trimmed by 3 bases and J by 7 bases, leaving 13 bases between them. CDR1 MDHEN and CDR2 SYDVKM come from the germline V gene. DNA for the CDR3: TGTGCCAGCAGTTTGTACAGCAAAGGACAGCCCCAGCATTTT. It codes for CASSLYSKGQPQHF.

This chain links TRBV28 with TRBJ1-3; D unresolved. Germline CDR1 is MDHEN and CDR2 is SYDVKM. CDR3 length equals 16 residues. V was clipped by 6 bases and J by 4 bases, with 19 bases between them. CDR3 in DNA: TGTGCCAGCAGCAACGATTGGGCCGTTCACGGAAACACCATATATTTT. Its translation: CASSNDWAVHGNTIYF.

CDR3 nucleotide sequence: TGCGCCAGCAGCCAGGGGGCCGTTGAGCAGTACTTC. Its protein is CASSQGAVEQYF. The rearrangement joins TRBV5-1 to TRBJ2-7; TRBD1 aligns across 8 bases. Germline CDR1 SGHRS, CDR2 YFSETQ. The V gene end was trimmed by 4 bases and the J gene end by 7 bases; junction bases not matched to a gene: 4. This CDR3 spans 12 amino acids.

This chain connects TRBV12-5 to TRBJ2-5, with D tentatively TRBD1 (5 bases). The length of the CDR3 is 13 residues. CDR1 LGHNT and CDR2 FRNRAP come from the germline V gene. Trimming took off 6 bases at V and 5 bases at J, with 13 bases between the two ends. The CDR3 DNA reads TGTGCTAGTGGGATAGGGGTTGGCGAGACCCAGTACTTC. Amino acids: CASGIGVGETQYF.

V usage is TRBV10-2 and J usage is TRBJ1-2; D is unclear. The CDR3 runs to 15 residues. The germline CDR1 and CDR2 sequences are WSHSY and SAAADI. V shed 2 bases and J shed 6 bases, with 16 bases lying between them. Here the CDR3 reads CASSEHRESAHGYTF. The CDR3 coding sequence is TGCGCCAGCAGTGAGCACCGGGAGTCTGCGCATGGCTACACCTTC.

The gene calls are TRBV21-1 and TRBJ1-3; TRBD1 is the table's D call and was not checked against the DNA. TRBV21-1 is annotated as a pseudogene. The CDR3 consists of 16 residues. The CDR3 protein is CASSTRTGDSGNTIYF. DNA of the CDR3: TGTGCCAGCAGCACAAGGACAGGCGACTCTGGAAACACCATATATTTT.

The genes are TRBV30 and TRBJ2-7; 7 bases are a match to TRBD1. The CDR3 contains 13 residues. The germline V gene has CDR1 GTSNPN and CDR2 SVGIG (reference sequence). The V and J ends lost 6 bases and 0 bases, in that order; junction bases with no gene match: 5. The CDR3 loop is CACGTANSYEQYF. CDR3 in DNA: TGTGCCTGTGGGACAGCGAACTCCTACGAGCAGTACTTC.

The rearrangement uses TRBV7-9 and TRBJ1-2; the D is unclear. Trimming took 0 bases from V and 8 from J, leaving 7 bases between them. CDR1 is SEHNR and CDR2 is FQNEAQ in the germline V gene (reference sequence). The CDR3 is 12 residues long. CDR3 coding DNA: TGTGCCAGCAGCTTAGCTGCCCAGGGCTACACCTTC. Its protein product is CASSLAAQGYTF.

In its sample, this clone was seen once. The chain has TRBV27 and TRBJ2-7, with D possibly TRBD1 on 6 matching bases. Trimming removed 6 bases at V and 0 bases at J, with 12 bases between. The CDR3 has 14 amino acids. Per the germline V gene, CDR1 is MNHEY and CDR2 is SMNVEV (reference sequence). The CDR3 nucleotides read TGTGCCAGCAGGGATAGGACAGTCTCCTACGAGCAGTACTTC. Translating gives CASRDRTVSYEQYF.

As concerns this clone: Other nucleotide sequences from this sample produce the same CDR3. This chain joins TRBV5-5 and TRBJ1-5; a possible D gene is TRBD1 (5 bases). Germline loops: CDR1 SGHKS, CDR2 YYEKEE (reference sequence). The CDR3 spans 16 residues. The germline V and J ends were trimmed by 0 bases and 0 bases, with 10 bases remaining between them. The CDR3 loop is CASSLVGGDSNQPQHF. Here the CDR3 DNA reads TGTGCCAGCAGCTTGGTTGGGGGGGATAGCAATCAGCCCCAGCATTTT.

This chain connects TRBV28 to TRBJ2-6, with D perhaps TRBD1 (6 bases). Germline CDR1 reads MDHEN; CDR2 reads SYDVKM. CDR3 length: 18 amino acids. The V end lost 2 bases, the J end lost 2 bases, and 16 bases lay between the germline ends. In DNA, the CDR3 is TGTGCCAGCAGTTTAGAGATCCCAGGGGCGGCTGGGGCCAACGTCCTGACTTTC. This encodes CASSLEIPGAAGANVLTF.

The CDR3 DNA sequence: TGTGCCAGCAGTCCGGGAGGGACAACAGAGCAGTACTTC. This sequence encodes CASSPGGTTEQYF. This sequence joins TRBV28 and TRBJ2-7; 8 bases are a match to TRBD2. This CDR3 is built from 13 residues. CDR1 is MDHEN and CDR2 is SYDVKM in the germline V gene. Trimming removed 5 bases from V and 7 bases from J; junction bases left unmatched: 7.

This chain joins TRBV30 and TRBJ1-1; 11 nucleotides agree with TRBD1. Trimming removed 4 bases from V and 6 bases from J; junction bases left unmatched: 7. Germline V CDR1 and CDR2: GTSNPN, SVGIG (reference sequence). CDR3 size: 14 residues. The CDR3 sequence is CAWTRTGGASEAFF. The DNA of the CDR3 is TGTGCCTGGACGAGGACAGGGGGCGCTTCTGAAGCTTTCTTT.

V and J are TRBV2 and TRBJ1-5; 10 bases line up with TRBD1. V lost 6 bases, J lost 6 bases, and 5 bases stayed unmatched. In germline, CDR1 is SNHLY, CDR2 FYNNEI. This CDR3 region has 14 residues. CDR3 amino acids: CASSGTGVGQPQHF. The CDR3 DNA follows: TGTGCCAGCAGCGGGACAGGGGTTGGTCAGCCCCAGCATTTT. Combining the CDR3 with reference TRBV2 and TRBJ1-5 gives the whole variable domain EPEVTQTPSHQVTQMGQEVILRCVPISNHLYFYWYRQILGQKVEFLVSFYNNEISEKSEIFDDQFSVERPDGSNFTLKIRSTKLEDSAMYFCASSGTGVGQPQHFGDGTRLSIL.

For the CDR3, the DNA is TGTGCCAGCAGCTTATATCCAGGGAGCGGGGTACAGCCCCAGCATTTT. It is translated as CASSLYPGSGVQPQHF. V is TRBV7-8 and J is TRBJ1-5, with D perhaps TRBD1 (5 bases). CDR1 SGHVS and CDR2 FQNEAQ come from the germline V gene. CDR3 length: 16 residues. Trimming removed 2 bases from V and 7 bases from J, with 18 bases in between.